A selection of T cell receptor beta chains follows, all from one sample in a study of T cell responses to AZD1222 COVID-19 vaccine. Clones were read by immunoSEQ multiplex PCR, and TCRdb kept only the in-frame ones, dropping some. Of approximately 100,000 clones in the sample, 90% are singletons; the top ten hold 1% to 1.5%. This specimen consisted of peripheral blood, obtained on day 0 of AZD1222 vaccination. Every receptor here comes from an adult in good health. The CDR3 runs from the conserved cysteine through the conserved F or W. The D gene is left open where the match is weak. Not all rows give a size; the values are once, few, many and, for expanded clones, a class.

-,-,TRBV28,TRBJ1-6,TGTGCCAGCAATACGGGCTCTATCTCCTATAATTCACCCCTCCACTTT,CASNTGSISYNSPLHF
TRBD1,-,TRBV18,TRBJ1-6,TGTGCCAGCTCACCACGACAGGGGGTTAATAATTCACCCCTCCACTTT,CASSPRQGVNNSPLHF
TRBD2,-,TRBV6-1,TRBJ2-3,TGTGCCAGCAGTGGAGCTAGCGGGGGGTGGGTAGATACGCAGTATTTT,CASSGASGGWVDTQYF
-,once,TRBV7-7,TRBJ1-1,TGTGCCAGCAGCTTAGGTGGGGGAACTGAAGCTTTCTTT,CASSLGGGTEAFF
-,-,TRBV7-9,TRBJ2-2,TGTGCCAGCAGCCAAGGGGAGCTGTTTTTT,CASSQGELFF
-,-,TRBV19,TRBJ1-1,TGTGCCAGTAGGCAGGACGGACGGGATGGAGCTTTCTTT,CASRQDGRDGAFF
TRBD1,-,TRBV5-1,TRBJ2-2,TGCGCCAGCACCCCGGGACAGGGAAGGACCGGGGAGCTGTTTTTT,CASTPGQGRTGELFF
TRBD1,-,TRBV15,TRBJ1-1,TGTGCCACCAGCCGGGACAGTAAGAACACTGAAGCTTTCTTT,CATSRDSKNTEAFF
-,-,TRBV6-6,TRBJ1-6,TGTGCCAGCAGGGGGGCAAGTGGGGCTAATTCACCCCTCCACTTT,CASRGASGANSPLHF
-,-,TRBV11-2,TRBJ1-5,TGTGCCAGCAGCTTAGATTCCAGGTTAGCAAAGCCCCAGCATTTT,CASSLDSRLAKPQHF
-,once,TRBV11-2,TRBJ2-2,TGTGCCAGCAGCCCCCCCGGGATCACCAGTCAGGGCGGGGAGCTGTTTTTT,CASSPPGITSQGGELFF
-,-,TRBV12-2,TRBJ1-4,TGTGCAAGTCGCATCAAAGGACTGTTGAGGGGAAAACTGTTTTTT,CASRIKGLLRGKLFF
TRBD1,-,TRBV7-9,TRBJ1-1,TGTGCCAGCAGCTTGGAGGGGGCGACTGAAGCTTTCTTT,CASSLEGATEAFF
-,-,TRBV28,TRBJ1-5,TGTGCCAGCAGTTTAAAGGGGAATCAGCCCCAGCATTTT,CASSLKGNQPQHF
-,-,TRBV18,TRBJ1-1,TGTGCCAGCTTACGAAGGCAGGACACTGAAGCTTTCTTT,CASLRRQDTEAFF
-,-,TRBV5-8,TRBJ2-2,TGTGCCAGCAGCTTGTCCCGTGCTGGGCGGGAGCTGTTTTTT,CASSLSRAGRELFF
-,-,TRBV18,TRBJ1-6,TGTGCCAGCTCAGTACAGGGTAATTCACCCCTCCACTTT,CASSVQGNSPLHF
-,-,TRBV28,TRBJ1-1,TGTGCCAGCGGGAAGGACGGTATTAACACTGAAGCTTTCTTT,CASGKDGINTEAFF
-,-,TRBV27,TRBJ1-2,TGTGCCAGCAGTTTAAGGGCAGGGCTTAACTATGGCTACACCTTC,CASSLRAGLNYGYTF
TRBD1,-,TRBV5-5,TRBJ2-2,TGTGCCAGCACCCCCCCAACAGGGGTAGACACCGGGGAGCTGTTTTTT,CASTPPTGVDTGELFF
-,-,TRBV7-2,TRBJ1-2,TGTGCCAGCAGCTCAGACATCGCAACCGGCTACACCTTC,CASSSDIATGYTF
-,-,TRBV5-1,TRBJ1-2,TGCGCCAGCAGTCCCCTCGAGGGGCATGGCTACACCTTC,CASSPLEGHGYTF
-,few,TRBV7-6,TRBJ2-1,TGTGCCAGCAGCTCCCTGGCCGGGGTGTACAATGAGCAGTTCTTC,CASSSLAGVYNEQFF
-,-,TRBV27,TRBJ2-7,TGTGCCAGCAGTTTGAGTTCCCTTGAAGAGCAGTACTTC,CASSLSSLEEQYF
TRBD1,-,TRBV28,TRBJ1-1,TGTGCCAGCAGTGGACAGGGTAGGGTAGATGAAGCTTTCTTT,CASSGQGRVDEAFF
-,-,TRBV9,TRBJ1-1,TGTGCCAGCAGCGTACAAGTGAACACTGAAGCTTTCTTT,CASSVQVNTEAFF
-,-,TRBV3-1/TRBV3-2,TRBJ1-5,TGTGCCAGCAGCCAGGGAGTTCATAGCAATCAGCCCCAGCATTTT,CASSQGVHSNQPQHF
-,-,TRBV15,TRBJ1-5,TGTGCCACCAGCAGAGGGGGTATAGCCCAGCATTTT,CATSRGGIAQHF
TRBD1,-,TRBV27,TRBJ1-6,TGTGCCAGCAGTTTGGGGGACAGCGATAATTCACCCCTCCACTTT,CASSLGDSDNSPLHF